What follows are 13 T cell receptor beta chains derived from one specimen sequenced in a study of blood T cell repertoires in COVID-19. TCRdb's table, derived via immunoSEQ multiplex PCR, lists solely in-frame clones and lacks some. This sample has 150,000 to 200,000 clones, with approximately 90% found just once. Sequenced: peripheral blood. These TCRs come from a woman aged 25 to 39 with active or convalescent COVID-19.

V is TRBV28 and J is TRBJ1-2; D not certain. Looked up from germline, CDR1 is MDHEN and CDR2 is SYDVKM. The length of the CDR3 is 12 residues. V was clipped by 6 bases and J by 4 bases, with 9 bases between them. CDR3 in amino acids: CASSTGGYGYTF. The DNA for the CDR3 is TGTGCCAGCAGCACCGGTGGCTATGGCTACACCTTC.

This clone was observed once. The chain carries TRBV6-5 and TRBJ1-5, with D possibly TRBD1 on 6 matching bases. There are 15 residues in the CDR3. Trimming took 2 bases from V and 4 from J, leaving 12 bases between them. The V gene's germline CDR1 is MNHEY and CDR2 SVGAGI. CDR3 coding DNA: TGTGCCAGCAGTTACAAACAGGGAGAAAATCAGCCCCAGCATTTT. It is translated as CASSYKQGENQPQHF.

The chain employs TRBV6-2 or TRBV6-3 and TRBJ2-7, with 10 bases aligning to TRBD1. The CDR3 runs to 15 residues. Trimming cost V 2 bases and J 2 bases; bases outside gene matches: 3. Germline CDR1 and CDR2: MNHEY and SVGEGT. CDR3 nucleotides: TGTGCCAGCAGTTACGGGGGGACAGGGGCCTACGAGCAGTACTTC. Translating gives CASSYGGTGAYEQYF.

This clone occurred once. V and J are TRBV20-1 and TRBJ2-3; perhaps TRBD2 as D (5 bases). The CDR3 extends over 11 amino acids. The V and J ends lost 8 bases and 2 bases respectively, with 8 bases between them. Germline assignment: CDR1 DFQATT and CDR2 SNEGSKA (reference sequence). The CDR3 sequence: CSPGYTDTQYF. The CDR3 DNA is TGCAGTCCGGGGTACACAGATACGCAGTATTTT.

This rearrangement joins TRBV25-1 to TRBJ1-1; 9 bases agree with TRBD1. The CDR3 has 13 residues. CDR1 and CDR2 (germline): MGHDK, SYGVNS. The V and J ends lost 8 bases and 8 bases, in that order; junction bases with no gene match: 9. Here the CDR3 DNA reads TGTGCCAGCGGACGGGACAGGGTGAAAGAAGCTTTCTTT. It encodes CASGRDRVKEAFF.

This sequence joins TRBV18 and TRBJ1-4; 9 nucleotides align to TRBD1. This CDR3 region has 15 residues. Germline trimming cut 6 bases from V and 8 bases from J; bases unmatched to any gene: 10. Germline CDR1 is KGHSH and CDR2 is LQKENI. This CDR3 is CASSSPGQGVEKLFF. The CDR3 region has the DNA TGTGCCAGCTCGTCACCGGGACAGGGCGTCGAAAAACTGTTTTTT.

The CDR3 region has the DNA TGTGCCAGCAGCCAAGGGTTAGTAACCCTCGGAAACACCATATATTTT. This translates into CASSQGLVTLGNTIYF. This sequence joins TRBV3-1 (or the pseudogene TRBV3-2) and TRBJ1-3; D call uncertain. The length of the CDR3 is 16 residues. V was clipped by 1 base and J by 4 bases, with 14 bases between them. CDR1 is LGHDT, CDR2 YNNKEL, per germline (reference sequence).

The chain uses TRBV28 and TRBJ2-7; TRBD1 matches at 7 bases. In germline, CDR1 is MDHEN, CDR2 SYDVKM. Trimming at V came to 5 bases and at J to 1 base, leaving 14 bases not matched to a gene. CDR3 length: 17 amino acids. The DNA of the CDR3 is TGTGCCAGCAGTCCCCGCGACAGGGCTTTAGTTTCCTACGAGCAGTACTTC. It yields the protein CASSPRDRALVSYEQYF.

This clone was seen a single time. This chain connects TRBV28 to TRBJ2-1; D unresolved. Looked up from germline, CDR1 is MDHEN and CDR2 is SYDVKM. CDR3 size: 12 residues. Trimming pared 3 bases from V and 7 bases from J, leaving 7 bases between. The CDR3 spells CASSFYGNEQFF. The CDR3 DNA reads as TGTGCCAGCAGTTTCTACGGGAATGAGCAGTTCTTC.

The CDR3 loop reads CASSDRDRGHTGELFF. The DNA of the CDR3 is TGTGCCAGCAGTGACCGGGACAGGGGACACACCGGGGAGCTGTTTTTT. V is TRBV6-2 or TRBV6-3 and J is TRBJ2-2; 10 bases align to TRBD1. The CDR3 runs to 16 residues. J was trimmed by 3 bases and V by 5 bases; bases with no gene match: 6. Germline assignment: CDR1 MNHEY and CDR2 SVGEGT.

CDR3 bases: TGTGCCAGCAGTTGGGGTCCGGGAGTGGACACTGAAGCTTTCTTT. It is translated as CASSWGPGVDTEAFF. This chain uses TRBV5-5 with TRBJ1-1; D gene ambiguous. With 5 bases removed from V and 3 bases from J, the gap between germline ends came to 17 bases. The CDR3 is 15 residues long. Germline CDR1 is SGHKS and CDR2 is YYEKEE (reference sequence).

This chain connects TRBV7-9 to TRBJ2-1, with D maybe TRBD2 (5 bases). Germline loops: CDR1 SEHNR, CDR2 FQNEAQ (reference sequence). This CDR3 contains 15 residues. V was shortened by 1 base and J by 6 bases, with 13 bases between the two germline ends. CDR3 bases: TGTGCCAGCAGCTTAGTGCGAACTAGAATCAATGAGCAGTTCTTC. Its protein product is CASSLVRTRINEQFF.

The rearrangement uses TRBV4-1 and TRBJ1-6; the D gene is possibly TRBD1 (5 bases). Germline V gives CDR1 MGHRA, CDR2 YSYEKL. This CDR3 spans 16 amino acids. Trimming removed 1 base at V and 4 bases at J, with 11 bases between. CDR3 sequence (DNA): TGCGCCAGCAGCCAAGCGGCAGGGTCTTATAATTCACCCCTCCACTTT. This codes for CASSQAAGSYNSPLHF.